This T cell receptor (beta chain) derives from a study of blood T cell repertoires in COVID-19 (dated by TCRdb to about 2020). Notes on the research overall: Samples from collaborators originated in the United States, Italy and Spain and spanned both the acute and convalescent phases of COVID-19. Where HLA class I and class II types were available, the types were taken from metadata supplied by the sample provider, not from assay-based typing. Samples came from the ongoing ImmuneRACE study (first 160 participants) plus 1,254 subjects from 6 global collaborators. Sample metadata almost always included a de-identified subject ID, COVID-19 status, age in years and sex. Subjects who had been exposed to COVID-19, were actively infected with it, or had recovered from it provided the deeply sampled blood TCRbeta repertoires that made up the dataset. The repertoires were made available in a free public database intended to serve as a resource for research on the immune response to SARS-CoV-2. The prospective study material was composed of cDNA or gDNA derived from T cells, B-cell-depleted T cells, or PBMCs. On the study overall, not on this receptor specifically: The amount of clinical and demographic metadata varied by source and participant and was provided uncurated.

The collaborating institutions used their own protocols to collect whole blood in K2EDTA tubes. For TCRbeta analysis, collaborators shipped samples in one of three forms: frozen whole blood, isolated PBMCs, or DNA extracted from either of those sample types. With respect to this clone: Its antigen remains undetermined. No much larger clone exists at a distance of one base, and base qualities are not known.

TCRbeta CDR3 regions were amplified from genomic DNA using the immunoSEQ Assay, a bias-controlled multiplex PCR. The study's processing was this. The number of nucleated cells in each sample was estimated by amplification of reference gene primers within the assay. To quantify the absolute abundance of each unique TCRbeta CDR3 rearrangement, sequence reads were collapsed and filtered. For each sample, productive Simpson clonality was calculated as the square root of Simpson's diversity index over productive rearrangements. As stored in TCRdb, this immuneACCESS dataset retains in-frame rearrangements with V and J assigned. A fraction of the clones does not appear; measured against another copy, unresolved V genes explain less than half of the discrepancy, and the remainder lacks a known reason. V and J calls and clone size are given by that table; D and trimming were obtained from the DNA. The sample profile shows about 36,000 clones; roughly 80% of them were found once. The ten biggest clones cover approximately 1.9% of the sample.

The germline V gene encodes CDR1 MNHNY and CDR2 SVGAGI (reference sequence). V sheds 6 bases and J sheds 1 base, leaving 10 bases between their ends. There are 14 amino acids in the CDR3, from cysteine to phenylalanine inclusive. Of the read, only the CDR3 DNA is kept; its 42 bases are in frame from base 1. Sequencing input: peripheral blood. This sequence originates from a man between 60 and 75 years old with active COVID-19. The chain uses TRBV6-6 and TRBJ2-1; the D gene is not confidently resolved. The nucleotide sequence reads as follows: TGTGCCAGCAGAGAGAGAGTATCCTACAATGAGCAGTTCTTC. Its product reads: CASRERVSYNEQFF.